This T cell receptor (beta chain) was identified during a study of cytomegalovirus exposure and HLA in healthy donors. The PCR employed 60 Vbeta primers together with 13 Jbeta primers. Sequenced by immunoSEQ multiplex PCR; TCRdb stores in-frame clones only, minus some. The sample includes 70,000 to 100,000 clones, roughly 70% of them seen just once. Whole-study findings and limits: Most CMV-associated TCR beta chains appeared HLA-restricted in a later analysis. TCR beta sequences reportedly predicted most subjects' HLA-A and HLA-B alleles accurately. A later analysis reportedly found that, within productive TCRs, an Asian-associated ancestry cluster had fewer N-insertions than the mean observed across the roughly 700 donors.

V lost 0 bases to trimming and J lost 3 bases, with 8 bases between them. This CDR3 has 14 residues. CDR1 and CDR2 (germline): SGHTA, FQGNSA. On this clone itself: Its cognate antigen is unknown.

This receptor was obtained from a man aged 45 to 65 in good health and CMV-seronegative. V gene TRBV7-2 combines with J gene TRBJ1-1, with D unclear. The source material was PBMCs. The CDR3 region is CASSLALLDTEAFF. DNA for the CDR3: TGTGCCAGCAGCTTAGCTCTATTGGACACTGAAGCTTTCTTT.